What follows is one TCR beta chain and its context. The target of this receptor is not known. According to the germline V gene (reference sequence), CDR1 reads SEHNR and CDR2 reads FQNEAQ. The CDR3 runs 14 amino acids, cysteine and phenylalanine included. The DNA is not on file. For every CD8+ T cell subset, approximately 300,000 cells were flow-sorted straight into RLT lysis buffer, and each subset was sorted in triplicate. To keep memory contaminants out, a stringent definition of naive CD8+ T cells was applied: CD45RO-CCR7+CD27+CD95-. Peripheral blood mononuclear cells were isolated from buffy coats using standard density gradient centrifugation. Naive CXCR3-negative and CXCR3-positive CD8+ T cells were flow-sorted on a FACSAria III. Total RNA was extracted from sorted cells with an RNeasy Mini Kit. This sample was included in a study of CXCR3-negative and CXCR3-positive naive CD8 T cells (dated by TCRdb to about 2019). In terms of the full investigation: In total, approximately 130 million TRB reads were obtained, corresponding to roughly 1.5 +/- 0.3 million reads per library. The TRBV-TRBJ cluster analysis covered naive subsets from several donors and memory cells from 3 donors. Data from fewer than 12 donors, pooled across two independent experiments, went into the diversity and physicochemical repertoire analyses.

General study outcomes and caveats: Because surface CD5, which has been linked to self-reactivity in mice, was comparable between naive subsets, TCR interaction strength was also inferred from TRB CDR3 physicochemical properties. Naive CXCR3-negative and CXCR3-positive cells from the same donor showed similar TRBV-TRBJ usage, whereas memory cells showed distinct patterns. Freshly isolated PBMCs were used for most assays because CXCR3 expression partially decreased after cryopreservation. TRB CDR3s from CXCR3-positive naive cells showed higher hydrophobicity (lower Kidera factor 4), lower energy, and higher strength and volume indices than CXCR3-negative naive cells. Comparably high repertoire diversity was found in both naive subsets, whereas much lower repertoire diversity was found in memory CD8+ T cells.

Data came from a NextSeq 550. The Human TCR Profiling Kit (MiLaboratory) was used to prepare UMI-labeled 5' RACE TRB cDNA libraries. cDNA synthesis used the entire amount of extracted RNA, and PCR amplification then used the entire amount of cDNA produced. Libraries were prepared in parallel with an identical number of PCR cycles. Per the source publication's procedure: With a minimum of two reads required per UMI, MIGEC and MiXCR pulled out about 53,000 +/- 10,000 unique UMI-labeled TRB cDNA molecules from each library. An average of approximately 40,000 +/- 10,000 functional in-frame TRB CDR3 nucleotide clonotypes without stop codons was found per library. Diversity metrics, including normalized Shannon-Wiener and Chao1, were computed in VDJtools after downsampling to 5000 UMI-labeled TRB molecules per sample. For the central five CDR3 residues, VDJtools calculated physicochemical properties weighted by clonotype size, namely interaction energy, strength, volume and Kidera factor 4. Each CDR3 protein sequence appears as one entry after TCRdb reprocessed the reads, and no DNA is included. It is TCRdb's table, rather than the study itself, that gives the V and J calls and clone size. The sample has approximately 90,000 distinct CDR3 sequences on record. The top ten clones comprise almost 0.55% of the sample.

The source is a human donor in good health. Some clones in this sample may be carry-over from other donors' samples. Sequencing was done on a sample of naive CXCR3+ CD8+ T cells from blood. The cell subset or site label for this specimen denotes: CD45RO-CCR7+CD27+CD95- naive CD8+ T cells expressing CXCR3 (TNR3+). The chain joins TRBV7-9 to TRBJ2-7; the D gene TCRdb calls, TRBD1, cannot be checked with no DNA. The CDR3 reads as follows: CASSLVTDGYEQYF.